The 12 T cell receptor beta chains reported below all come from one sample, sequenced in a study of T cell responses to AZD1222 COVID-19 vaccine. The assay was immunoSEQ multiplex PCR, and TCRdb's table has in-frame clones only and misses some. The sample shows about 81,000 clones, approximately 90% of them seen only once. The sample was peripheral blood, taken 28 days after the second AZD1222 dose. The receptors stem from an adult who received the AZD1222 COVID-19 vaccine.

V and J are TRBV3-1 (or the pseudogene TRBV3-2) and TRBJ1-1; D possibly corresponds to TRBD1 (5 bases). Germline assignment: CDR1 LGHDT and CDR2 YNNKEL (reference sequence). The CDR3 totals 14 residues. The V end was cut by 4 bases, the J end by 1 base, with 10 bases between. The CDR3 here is CASSRVGGNTEAFF. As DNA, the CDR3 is TGTGCCAGCAGCCGAGTGGGGGGGAACACTGAAGCTTTCTTT.

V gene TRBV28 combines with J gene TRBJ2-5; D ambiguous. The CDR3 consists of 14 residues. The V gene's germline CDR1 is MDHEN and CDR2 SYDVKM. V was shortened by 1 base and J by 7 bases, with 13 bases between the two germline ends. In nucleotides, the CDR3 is TGTGCCAGCAGTTTATTATCCGCAATGTCGACCCAGTACTTC. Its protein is CASSLLSAMSTQYF.

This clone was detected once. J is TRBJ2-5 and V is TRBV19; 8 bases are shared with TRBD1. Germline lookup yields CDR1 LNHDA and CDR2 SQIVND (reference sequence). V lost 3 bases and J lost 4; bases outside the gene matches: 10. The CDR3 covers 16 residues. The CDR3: CASSIPSGTGGETQYF. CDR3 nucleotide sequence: TGTGCCAGTAGTATCCCCTCCGGGACAGGAGGAGAGACCCAGTACTTC.

The CDR3: CASRASRGGLNTEAFF. The CDR3 bases are TGTGCCAGCAGGGCTAGCAGGGGGGGATTGAACACTGAAGCTTTCTTT. The V call is TRBV27, the J call TRBJ1-1; 7 bases are shared with TRBD1. Germline values: CDR1 MNHEY, CDR2 SMNVEV (reference sequence). This CDR3 comprises 16 residues. V was clipped by 6 bases and J by 0 bases; unmatched bases: 10.

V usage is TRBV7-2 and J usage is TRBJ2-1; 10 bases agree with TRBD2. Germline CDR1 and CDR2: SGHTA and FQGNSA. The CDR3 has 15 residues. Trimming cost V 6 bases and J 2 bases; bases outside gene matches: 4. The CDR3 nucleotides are TGTGCCAGCAGACTACTAGCGGGGACCTACAATGAGCAGTTCTTC. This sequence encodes CASRLLAGTYNEQFF.

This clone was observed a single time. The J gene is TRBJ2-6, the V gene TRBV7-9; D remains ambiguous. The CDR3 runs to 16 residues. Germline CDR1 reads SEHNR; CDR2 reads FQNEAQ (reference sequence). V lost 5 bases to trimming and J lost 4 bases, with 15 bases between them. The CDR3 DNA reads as TGTGCCAGCAGCCCTACGGACCTTAGGGGGGCCAACGTCCTGACTTTC. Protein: CASSPTDLRGANVLTF.

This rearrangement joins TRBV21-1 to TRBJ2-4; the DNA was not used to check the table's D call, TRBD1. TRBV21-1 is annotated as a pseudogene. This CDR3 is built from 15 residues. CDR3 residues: CASARDRGCKNIQYF. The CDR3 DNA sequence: TGTGCCAGCGCCCGGGACAGGGGATGCAAAAACATTCAGTACTTC.

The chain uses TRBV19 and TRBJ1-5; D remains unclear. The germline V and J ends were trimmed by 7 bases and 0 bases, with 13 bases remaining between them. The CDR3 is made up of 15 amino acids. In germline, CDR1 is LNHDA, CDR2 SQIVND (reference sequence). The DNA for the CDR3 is TGTGCCAGTACTCCCGGACGGTTTAGCAATCAGCCCCAGCATTTT. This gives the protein CASTPGRFSNQPQHF.

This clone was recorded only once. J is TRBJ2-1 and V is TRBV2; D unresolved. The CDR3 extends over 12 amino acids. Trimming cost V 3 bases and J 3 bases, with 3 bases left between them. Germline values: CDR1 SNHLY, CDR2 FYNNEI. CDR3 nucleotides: TGTGCCAGCAGTGACAGCTACAATGAGCAGTTCTTC. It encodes CASSDSYNEQFF.

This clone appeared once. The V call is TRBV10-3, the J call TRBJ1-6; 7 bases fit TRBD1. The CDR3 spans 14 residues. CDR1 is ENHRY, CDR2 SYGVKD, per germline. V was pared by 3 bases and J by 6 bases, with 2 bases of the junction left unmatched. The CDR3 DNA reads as TGTGCCATCAGTGATGGGGACAGTAATTCACCCCTCCACTTT. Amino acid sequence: CAISDGDSNSPLHF.

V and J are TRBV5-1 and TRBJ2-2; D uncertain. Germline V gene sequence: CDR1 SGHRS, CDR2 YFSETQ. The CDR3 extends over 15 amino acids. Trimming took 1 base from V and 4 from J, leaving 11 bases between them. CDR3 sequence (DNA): TGCGCCAGCAGCTTGATTTCTGGGATCACCGGGGAGCTGTTTTTT. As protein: CASSLISGITGELFF.

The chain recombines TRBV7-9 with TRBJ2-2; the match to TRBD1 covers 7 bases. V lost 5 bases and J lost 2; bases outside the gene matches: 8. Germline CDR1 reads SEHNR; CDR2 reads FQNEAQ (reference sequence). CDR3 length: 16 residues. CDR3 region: CASSPWTGPNTGELFF. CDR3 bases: TGTGCCAGCAGCCCCTGGACAGGACCTAACACCGGGGAGCTGTTTTTT.